The 27 T cell receptor beta chains in this list originate from one sample, sequenced in a study of cytotoxic CD8 clonotypes in ibrutinib-treated CLL. Using immunoSEQ multiplex PCR, the repertoire was profiled, and TCRdb retains in-frame clones only, with some absent. This table holds approximately 15,000 clones, roughly 68% found once. Source: PBMCs, taken before ibrutinib treatment. The receptors originated from a human donor with chronic lymphocytic leukemia.

This clone was observed a few times. The rearrangement uses TRBV19 and TRBJ2-3; 7 nucleotides line up with TRBD2. This CDR3 is built from 15 residues. After removal of 9 bases from V and 1 base from J, the junction contained 10 bases not matched to a gene. Germline CDR1 reads LNHDA; CDR2 reads SQIVND (reference sequence). The CDR3 is CASVATSGGTDTQYF. In DNA form, the CDR3 reads TGTGCCAGCGTAGCAACGAGCGGGGGCACAGATACGCAGTATTTT. The variable domain in full, completed from reference TRBV19 and TRBJ2-3, reads DGGITQSPKYLFRKEGQNVTLSCEQNLNHDAMYWYRQDPGQGLRLIYYSQIVNDFQKGDIAEGYSVSREKKESFPLTVTSAQKNPTAFYLCASVATSGGTDTQYFGPGTRLTVL.

This clone has only a few counts. The rearrangement uses TRBV6-4 and TRBJ2-2; no firm D call. Per the germline V gene, CDR1 is MRHNA and CDR2 is SNTAGT. V was trimmed by 5 bases and J by 7 bases, leaving 11 bases between them. The CDR3 is 13 amino acids. The CDR3 DNA reads as TGTGCCAGCAGTATCATATCTGACGGGGAGCTGTTTTTT. This codes for CASSIISDGELFF.

CDR3 sequence: CATTTGTGGLGYTF. As DNA, the CDR3 is TGTGCCACCACGACCGGGACAGGGGGGCTAGGCTACACCTTC. This chain connects TRBV19 to TRBJ1-2; 11 bases match TRBD1. Trimming took 10 bases from V and 8 from J; bases not matched to a gene: 12. CDR1 is LNHDA and CDR2 is SQIVND in the germline V gene (reference sequence). The CDR3 sequence is 14 residues long.

This clone was detected once. The chain joins TRBV28 to TRBJ2-1, with unresolved D. Germline-derived CDR1 and CDR2 are MDHEN and SYDVKM. This CDR3 has 10 residues. V was pared by 8 bases and J by 7 bases, with 6 bases between. CDR3 DNA sequence: TGTGCCAGCGAAGATAATGAGCAGTTCTTC. Translated, it gives CASEDNEQFF.

This chain links TRBV14 with TRBJ2-3, with 10 bases aligning to TRBD1. The ends lost 4 bases at V and 9 bases at J; junction bases unmatched: 4. Germline V lookup: CDR1 SGHDN, CDR2 FVKESK. The CDR3 contains 13 residues. The chain's CDR3 is CASSRPGQGTQYF. The CDR3 coding sequence is TGTGCCAGCAGCCGGCCGGGACAGGGGACGCAGTATTTT.

In this sample, this clone turned up a few times. The V call is TRBV18, the J call TRBJ1-2, with 9 bases fitting TRBD1. The CDR3 consists of 14 residues. J lost 6 bases, V lost 5 bases, and 7 bases had no gene match. Germline CDR1 is KGHSH and CDR2 is LQKENI. For the CDR3, the DNA is TGTGCCAGCTCAACTACAGGGGGCGGCGATGGCTACACCTTC. This codes for CASSTTGGGDGYTF.

CDR3 coding DNA: TGTGCCAGCAGCTTAGAAGGGGGATCACCCCTCCACTTT. This encodes CASSLEGGSPLHF. The chain carries TRBV7-9 and TRBJ1-6; possibly TRBD1 for D (6 bases). The CDR3 totals 13 residues. Germline-derived CDR1 and CDR2 are SEHNR and FQNEAQ (reference sequence). Trimming took off 1 base at V and 10 bases at J, with 8 bases between the two ends.

The chain uses TRBV2 and TRBJ2-1; D is perhaps TRBD1 (5 bases). In germline, CDR1 is SNHLY, CDR2 FYNNEI. The CDR3 loop spans 13 amino acids. Trimming pared 4 bases from V and 4 bases from J, leaving 8 bases between. CDR3 nucleotides: TGTGCCAGCAGTGTCGACAGTTACAATGAGCAGTTCTTC. The encoded protein is CASSVDSYNEQFF. Full variable domain (rest looked up from reference TRBV2 and TRBJ2-1): EPEVTQTPSHQVTQMGQEVILRCVPISNHLYFYWYRQILGQKVEFLVSFYNNEISEKSEIFDDQFSVERPDGSNFTLKIRSTKLEDSAMYFCASSVDSYNEQFFGPGTRLTVL.

This clone was counted a few times. J is TRBJ2-3 and V is TRBV30; D not resolved. The CDR3 extends over 14 amino acids. Germline-derived CDR1 and CDR2 are GTSNPN and SVGIG (reference sequence). V dropped 0 bases and J dropped 3 bases, with 10 bases sitting between them. The chain's CDR3 is CAWSVRLNTDTQYF. The CDR3 nucleotides are TGTGCCTGGAGTGTACGGCTGAATACAGATACGCAGTATTTT.

The sample holds one count of this clone. This chain uses TRBV11-2 with TRBJ2-7; D may be TRBD1 (6 bases). CDR3 length: 14 amino acids. Trimming removed 4 bases from V and 0 bases from J, with 10 bases in between. The V gene's germline CDR1 is SGHAT and CDR2 FQNNGV. The CDR3 reads CASSSRTASYEQYF. In DNA, the CDR3 is TGTGCCAGCAGCTCCCGGACAGCCTCCTACGAGCAGTACTTC.

This chain uses TRBV6-1 with TRBJ1-1; D possibly corresponds to TRBD1 (5 bases). CDR3 length: 14 amino acids. CDR1 MNHNS and CDR2 SASEGT come from the germline V gene. Between the trimmed V and J ends, which lost 9 bases and 2 bases, there was a span of 16 bases. The CDR3 DNA sequence: TGTGCCAGTACGTTTCGGGGGAGAAACACTGAAGCTTTCTTT. Amino acid sequence: CASTFRGRNTEAFF.

The gene calls are TRBV5-6 and TRBJ2-7, with 7 bases that match TRBD1. This CDR3 has 14 residues. CDR1 SGHDT and CDR2 YYEEEE come from the germline V gene. Unmatched junction bases numbered 9, after V lost 6 bases and J lost 3 bases. The CDR3 reads CASTKVGTVYEQYF. As DNA, the CDR3 is TGTGCCAGCACCAAAGTGGGGACAGTCTACGAGCAGTACTTC.

This sequence joins TRBV15 and TRBJ1-2; D gene unclear. The CDR3 runs 17 residues. V was clipped by 0 bases and J by 0 bases, with 14 bases between them. Germline V gene sequence: CDR1 LNHNV, CDR2 YYDKDF (reference sequence). The CDR3 region is CATSRDKAVAANYGYTF. CDR3 sequence (DNA): TGTGCCACCAGCAGAGATAAGGCCGTTGCGGCTAACTATGGCTACACCTTC.

The rearrangement uses TRBV10-1 and TRBJ2-5; D unclear. V shed 3 bases and J shed 7 bases, with 9 bases lying between them. This CDR3 region has 12 residues. Germline V gene data show CDR1 as WNHNN and CDR2 as SYGVQD (reference sequence). The chain's CDR3 is CASSETPGTQYF. The CDR3 region has the DNA TGCGCCAGCAGTGAAACCCCGGGGACCCAGTACTTC.

V gene TRBV6-5 combines with J gene TRBJ2-4, with 9 bases lining up with TRBD1. The CDR3 has 14 residues. Per the germline V gene, CDR1 is MNHEY and CDR2 is SVGAGI. Losses at the gene ends were 6 bases for V and 7 bases for J; bases not matched to a gene: 7. CDR3 coding DNA: TGTGCCAGCAGGCGTCCGGGACAGGGTAACATTCAGTACTTC. Its protein is CASRRPGQGNIQYF.

This clone was counted a few times. The chain joins TRBV14 to TRBJ2-7; 10 bases match TRBD2. Trimming cost V 4 bases and J 1 base; bases outside gene matches: 1. This CDR3 spans 14 amino acids. Germline lookup yields CDR1 SGHDN and CDR2 FVKESK. The CDR3 sequence: CASSRSGRSYEQYF. The CDR3 DNA reads TGTGCCAGCAGCCGTAGCGGGAGGTCCTACGAGCAGTACTTC.

V gene TRBV2 combines with J gene TRBJ1-4, with TRBD1 matching 8 bases. Germline assignment: CDR1 SNHLY and CDR2 FYNNEI. Losses at the gene ends were 6 bases for V and 5 bases for J; bases not matched to a gene: 8. CDR3 length: 15 residues. The CDR3 coding sequence is TGTGCCAGCAGCGACAACAGGGGGTCGAATGAAAAACTGTTTTTT. Translated: CASSDNRGSNEKLFF.

This clone is large in the sample. V is TRBV19 and J is TRBJ2-7; 10 bases are a match to TRBD1. Germline-derived CDR1 and CDR2 are LNHDA and SQIVND (reference sequence). The V segment lost 5 bases and the J segment 3 bases; nucleotides outside the gene matches: 4. The CDR3 is made up of 14 amino acids. Here the CDR3 reads CASSLTGGVYEQYF. For the CDR3, the DNA is TGTGCCAGTAGTCTGACAGGGGGCGTCTACGAGCAGTACTTC.

The chain has TRBV11-3 and TRBJ1-3; tentative D call: TRBD1 (6 bases). Germline CDR1 and CDR2: SGHNT and YENEEA. V was cut by 6 bases and J by 4 bases, with 16 bases left in between. The CDR3 is 15 amino acids. The CDR3 is CASSKDSASGNTIYF. CDR3 DNA sequence: TGTGCCAGCAGTAAGGACAGTGCCTCGGGAAACACCATATATTTT.

This clone turned up a few times. This chain joins TRBV10-3 and TRBJ1-6; D is ambiguous. The CDR3 is 17 amino acids. The germline V and J ends were trimmed by 7 bases and 0 bases, with 16 bases remaining between them. The V gene's germline CDR1 is ENHRY and CDR2 SYGVKD. This CDR3 is CAITAENRSSYNSPLHF. As DNA, the CDR3 is TGTGCCATCACGGCCGAGAATCGTAGCTCCTATAATTCACCCCTCCACTTT.

This clone was seen a handful of times. The gene calls are TRBV21-1 and TRBJ1-5; TRBD1, the D gene given by the table, was not confirmed from the DNA. TRBV21-1 is a listed pseudogene. There are 15 residues in the CDR3. The CDR3 nucleotides read TGTGCCAGCAGCAAGAAAGGTCAGGACAATCAGCCCCAGCATTTT. It specifies CASSKKGQDNQPQHF.

The rearrangement joins TRBV13 to TRBJ2-7, with TRBD2 matching over 12 bases. The CDR3 spans 15 residues. Trimming cost V 5 bases and J 6 bases; bases outside gene matches: 8. CDR1 is PRHDT and CDR2 is FYEKMQ in the germline V gene (reference sequence). DNA of the CDR3: TGTGCCAGCAGCATCCGACTAGCGGGAGTCTCCGAGCAGTACTTC. Protein sequence: CASSIRLAGVSEQYF. The full variable domain, rest sourced from reference TRBV13 and TRBJ2-7, is AAGVIQSPRHLIKEKRETATLKCYPIPRHDTVYWYQQGPGQDPQFLISFYEKMQSDKGSIPDRFSAQQFSDYHSELNMSSLELGDSALYFCASSIRLAGVSEQYFGPGTRLTVT.

The chain couples TRBV27 to TRBJ2-3; no clear D. CDR1 is MNHEY, CDR2 SMNVEV, per germline (reference sequence). The V end was cut by 2 bases, the J end by 2 bases, with 8 bases between. The CDR3 runs to 14 residues. The CDR3 loop is CASSLGPYTDTQYF. The DNA of the CDR3 is TGTGCCAGCAGTTTAGGACCCTACACAGATACGCAGTATTTT.

Only one count was recorded for this clone. V usage is TRBV11-3 and J usage is TRBJ2-1; no clear D gene. CDR3 size: 11 residues. Trimming removed 4 bases from V and 8 bases from J, with 6 bases in between. CDR1 is SGHNT and CDR2 is YENEEA in the germline V gene. For the CDR3, the DNA is TGTGCCAGCAGCTGGTCGGATGAGCAGTTCTTC. It is translated as CASSWSDEQFF. Drawing the rest from reference TRBV11-3 and TRBJ2-1, the complete variable domain is EAGVVQSPRYKIIEKKQPVAFWCNPISGHNTLYWYLQNLGQGPELLIRYENEEAVDDSQLPKDRFSAERLKGVDSTLKIQPAELGDSAVYLCASSWSDEQFFGPGTRLTVL.

This clone is medium-sized by share. V and J are TRBV14 and TRBJ2-5, with D possibly called TRBD1 or TRBD2 (6 bases each). Germline lookup yields CDR1 SGHDN and CDR2 FVKESK. This CDR3 comprises 15 residues. V dropped 2 bases and J dropped 4 bases, with 14 bases sitting between them. The DNA for the CDR3 is TGTGCCAGCAGCCAAAATTTCGGAGGGGGAGAGACCCAGTACTTC. It is translated as CASSQNFGGGETQYF.

The chain joins TRBV27 to TRBJ2-7; D may match TRBD1 or TRBD2 (5 bases each). The germline CDR1 and CDR2 sequences are MNHEY and SMNVEV (reference sequence). This CDR3 region has 13 residues. Between the trimmed V and J ends, which lost 4 bases and 13 bases, there was a span of 20 bases. The CDR3 DNA is TGTGCCAGCAGTTCAGAGCGGATGAGGGGCCTCTACTTC. It yields the protein CASSSERMRGLYF.

The chain joins TRBV5-1 to TRBJ2-2; 10 bases line up with TRBD1. Trimming at V came to 4 bases and at J to 5 bases, leaving 11 bases not matched to a gene. Germline values: CDR1 SGHRS, CDR2 YFSETQ. The CDR3 loop spans 17 amino acids. The CDR3: CASSPGSTGQGTGELFF. CDR3 DNA sequence: TGCGCCAGCAGCCCGGGTTCCACGGGACAGGGGACCGGGGAGCTGTTTTTT.